This T cell receptor (beta chain) was retrieved from a study of shared clonotypes between healthy human individuals. About the study: Donor composition was a couple of women and three men, aged 18 to 49.

Sequencing was performed with immunoSEQ multiplex PCR; in TCRdb, only in-frame clones are kept and a portion is missing. Of about 710,000 clones listed, around 77% are singletons. Material: memory CD4+ T cells sorted from blood. Subset denoted: CD45RA-negative fraction. The receptor comes from a woman aged 25-40 years in good health.

The CDR3 reads CASNRAGAVDTQYF. CDR3 coding DNA: TGTGCCAGCAACAGAGCGGGAGCCGTAGATACGCAGTATTTT. The chain links TRBV14 to TRBJ2-3, with TRBD2 matching over 8 bases. In germline, CDR1 is SGHDN, CDR2 FVKESK. This CDR3 has 14 amino acids. V was pared by 7 bases and J by 5 bases, with 8 bases of the junction left unmatched.